This T cell receptor beta chain comes out of a study of cytomegalovirus exposure and HLA in healthy donors. The study, taken as a whole, reports: The authors enumerated some 160 TCR beta chains as linked to cytomegalovirus. Rare TCR sequences dominated, though some public TCRs recurred in many donors. Trimming of TCR beta V- and J-genes showed a link, identified in a later analysis, to a missense DCLRE1C variant.

CDR1 and CDR2 from the germline V gene are GTSNPN and SVGIG (reference sequence). The CDR3 has 13 amino acids. The V and J ends lost 5 bases and 7 bases, in that order; junction bases with no gene match: 9. Note on this clone: What it binds is unknown.

Primers: 60 Vbeta forward and 13 Jbeta reverse. Original handling: Per a later analysis, the number of unique TCR beta chains was 75 million to 90 million, of which around 9.9 million were shared. The assay was immunoSEQ multiplex PCR, and TCRdb's table has in-frame clones only and misses some. That table supplies the V and J calls and clone size; D and trimming were determined from the DNA. The sample table sets out around 100,000 clones. Sequencing was performed on PBMCs. The J gene is TRBJ1-2, the V gene TRBV30; 8 bases are shared with TRBD1. The source of this sequence is a man aged 45-60 years in good health and CMV-seronegative. The CDR3 protein is CAWGPGQVAGYTF. The CDR3 nucleotides read TGTGCCTGGGGGCCGGGACAGGTCGCTGGCTACACCTTC.